This T cell receptor (beta chain) derives from a study of regulatory T cells in long-lasting Graves disease. With 3 bases removed from V and 5 bases from J, the gap between germline ends came to 8 bases. Germline V gene lookup returns CDR1 ENHRY and CDR2 SYGVKD. This CDR3 region has 14 residues. Described time point: newly diagnosed GD, antithyroid drugs for less than 3 months. Generation of the TCR library employed RNA extracted from PBMCs. iRepertoire HTBI primers and Arm-PCR of CDR3 regions built TCR beta libraries. TCRdb reprocessed the multiplex PCR reads via MiXCR and lists one record per CDR3 protein. The sample includes hundreds of thousands of distinct CDR3 sequences, over 15% seen only once; the top ten take about 32%. The same specimen was also included in a second study, on T cells in Graves' hyperthyroidism and ophthalmopathy. Per that study: First-round RT-PCR targeting the TCR CDR3 was performed with the HTBI primer set.

Material: peripheral blood mononuclear cells (PBMCs), obtained at new diagnosis, from a patient treated with antithyroid drugs. The sequence was obtained from a man aged 40-49 years with Graves disease. V and J are TRBV10-3 and TRBJ1-6; unclear D gene. CDR3 coding DNA: TGTGCCATCAGTGATCGGAGCCATAATTCACCCCTCCACTTT. Amino acid sequence: CAISDRSHNSPLHF.